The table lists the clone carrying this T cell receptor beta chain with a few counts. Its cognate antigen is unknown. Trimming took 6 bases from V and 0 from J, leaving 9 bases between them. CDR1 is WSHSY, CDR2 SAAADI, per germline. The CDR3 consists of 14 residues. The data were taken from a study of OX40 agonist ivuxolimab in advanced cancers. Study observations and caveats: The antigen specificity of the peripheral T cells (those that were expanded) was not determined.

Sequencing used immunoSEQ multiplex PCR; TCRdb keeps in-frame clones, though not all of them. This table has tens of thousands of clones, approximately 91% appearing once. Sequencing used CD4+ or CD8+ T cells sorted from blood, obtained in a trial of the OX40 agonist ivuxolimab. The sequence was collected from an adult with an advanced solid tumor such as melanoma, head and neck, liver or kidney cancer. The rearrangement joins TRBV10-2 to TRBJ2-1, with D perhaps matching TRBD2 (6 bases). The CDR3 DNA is TGCGCCAGCAGCCTAGCGACCTCCTACAATGAGCAGTTCTTC. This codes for CASSLATSYNEQFF.